Each of the 15 T cell receptor beta chains below was sequenced from the same sample in a study of T cells after yellow fever vaccination. TCRdb used MiXCR to reprocess the 5' RACE reads, holding one entry per CDR3 protein. The sample includes 500,000 to 700,000 distinct CDR3 sequences, 19% seen only once; the top ten take 14%. The material sequenced was PBMCs, taken 15 days after the yellow fever booster vaccination. These receptors came from a man in his thirties or forties who received the YFV17D yellow fever vaccine.

This clonotype has a count of ten or more. V and J are TRBV5-1 and TRBJ2-4; D is tentatively TRBD1 or TRBD2 (6 bases each). The germline V and J ends were trimmed by 4 bases and 9 bases, with 14 bases remaining between them. CDR3 length: 13 amino acids. Germline CDR1 is SGHRS and CDR2 is YFSETQ. CDR3 loop: CASSIDRRGIQYF. In DNA, the CDR3 is TGCGCCAGCAGCATAGACAGGCGGGGCATTCAGTACTTC. The variable domain in full, with the rest retrieved from reference TRBV5-1 and TRBJ2-4, is KAGVTQTPRYLIKTRGQQVTLSCSPISGHRSVSWYQQTPGQGLQFLFEYFSETQRNKGNFPGRFSGRQFSNSRSEMNVSTLELGDSALYLCASSIDRRGIQYFGAGTRLSVL.

Only a few counts were recorded for this clonotype. This rearrangement joins TRBV20-1 to TRBJ2-2; TRBD2 aligns across 11 bases. The CDR3 has 16 residues. J was trimmed by 1 base and V by 2 bases; bases with no gene match: 3. The germline V gene encodes CDR1 DFQATT and CDR2 SNEGSKA (reference sequence). Here the CDR3 reads CSARRLAGRNTGELFF. Here the CDR3 DNA reads TGCAGTGCTAGACGACTAGCGGGACGGAACACCGGGGAGCTGTTTTTT.

V usage is TRBV5-4 and J usage is TRBJ2-1, with 8 positions matching TRBD2. The germline V gene encodes CDR1 SGHNT and CDR2 YYREEE (reference sequence). The length of the CDR3 is 13 residues. J lost 6 bases, V lost 5 bases, and 4 bases had no gene match. CDR3: CASSRLAPNEQFF. CDR3 bases: TGTGCCAGCAGTCGACTAGCGCCCAATGAGCAGTTCTTC.

This sequence joins TRBV7-9 and TRBJ2-4, with D unresolved. The CDR3 sequence is 17 residues long. Germline-derived CDR1 and CDR2 are SEHNR and FQNEAQ (reference sequence). Trimming removed 1 base at V and 0 bases at J, with 13 bases between. In DNA form, the CDR3 reads TGTGCCAGCAGCTTAGAAGTGTCCGGTATAGCCAAAAACATTCAGTACTTC. Its translation: CASSLEVSGIAKNIQYF.

Details on this clonotype: The conserved closing phenylalanine or tryptophan is absent in this CDR3, likely reflecting a read error. V and J are TRBV6-2 or TRBV6-3 and TRBJ2-1, with 8 bases matching TRBD2. Germline trimming cut 4 bases from V and 6 bases from J; bases unmatched to any gene: 11. In germline, CDR1 is MNHEY, CDR2 SVGEGT. CDR3 length: 16 amino acids. This chain's CDR3 is CASSSSRSGSANEQFS. CDR3 bases: TGTGCCAGCAGTTCCTCCCGCAGCGGGAGTGCCAATGAGCAGTTCTCC.

The rearrangement joins TRBV10-3 to TRBJ2-2, with 8 bases matching TRBD1. There are 15 residues in the CDR3. The V segment lost 10 bases and the J segment 6 bases; nucleotides outside the gene matches: 13. CDR1 is ENHRY and CDR2 is SYGVKD in the germline V gene. Here the CDR3 reads CATHGAGGEAGELFF. The CDR3 bases are TGTGCCACCCATGGGGCAGGGGGCGAGGCCGGGGAGCTGTTTTTT.

This clonotype was observed a single time. J is TRBJ2-3 and V is TRBV27, with 8 nucleotides matching TRBD1. J gave up 5 bases and V 4 bases, and 2 bases lay outside the gene matches. CDR3 size: 13 residues. Germline assignment: CDR1 MNHEY and CDR2 SMNVEV (reference sequence). CDR3 region: CASSWGTGDTQYF. The DNA of the CDR3 is TGTGCCAGCAGTTGGGGGACAGGAGATACGCAGTATTTT.

J is TRBJ2-7 and V is TRBV10-3; 12 nucleotides align to TRBD1. CDR1 is ENHRY and CDR2 is SYGVKD in the germline V gene. The trim removed 6 bases at V and 5 bases at J, leaving 2 bases unmatched. The CDR3 is 13 amino acids. The CDR3 loop reads CAISGTGGDEQYF. The DNA for the CDR3 is TGTGCCATCAGCGGGACAGGGGGCGACGAGCAGTACTTC.

Only a few counts were recorded for this clonotype. V is TRBV24-1 and J is TRBJ2-7, with D possibly TRBD2 on 6 matching bases. The V gene's germline CDR1 is KGHDR and CDR2 SFDVKD. V was shortened by 12 bases and J by 0 bases, with 14 bases between the two germline ends. The CDR3 consists of 13 residues. In DNA form, the CDR3 reads TGTGCCTCGTTGGTTAGCGGCTCCTACGAGCAGTACTTC. It yields the protein CASLVSGSYEQYF.

This clonotype was seen a handful of times. The chain carries TRBV12-3 or TRBV12-4 and TRBJ2-2; possibly TRBD2 for D (6 bases). Trimming cost V 6 bases and J 0 bases, with 8 bases left between them. This CDR3 region has 14 residues. The CDR3 spells CASRSGANTGELFF. The DNA of the CDR3 is TGTGCCAGCAGGTCGGGGGCGAACACCGGGGAGCTGTTTTTT.

This chain connects TRBV15 to TRBJ2-7; no clear D gene. The ends were cut back, 1 base at V and 2 bases at J, with 15 bases in the middle. The CDR3 loop spans 16 amino acids. The V gene's germline CDR1 is LNHNV and CDR2 YYDKDF (reference sequence). CDR3 sequence reads: CATSRGPWTATYEQYF. CDR3 nucleotide sequence: TGTGCCACCAGCAGAGGACCGTGGACGGCGACCTACGAGCAGTACTTC.

The chain has TRBV5-1 and TRBJ1-2, with TRBD1 matching over 7 bases. In germline, CDR1 is SGHRS, CDR2 YFSETQ. V lost 1 base, J lost 6 bases, and 6 bases stayed unmatched. The length of the CDR3 is 14 residues. CDR3 sequence (DNA): TGCGCCAGCAGCTTGTATCGCCAGGGGGATGGCTACACCTTC. It specifies CASSLYRQGDGYTF.

In this sample, this clonotype turned up a few times. This rearrangement joins TRBV12-3 or TRBV12-4 to TRBJ1-2, with D uncertain. The CDR3 is 14 residues long. Trimming removed 7 bases from V and 4 bases from J, with 16 bases in between. CDR3 nucleotides: TGTGCCAGCATGGACGGCTTTGTGGGCTATGGCTACACCTTC. The encoded protein is CASMDGFVGYGYTF.

This chain connects TRBV10-3 to TRBJ2-1; D might be TRBD1 (6 bases). The CDR3 extends over 17 amino acids. CDR1 and CDR2 (germline): ENHRY, SYGVKD. V was trimmed by 1 base and J by 5 bases, leaving 18 bases between them. CDR3 coding DNA: TGTGCCATCAGTGAGTGGTGGGGGCCTGGTGGGAACAATGAGCAGTTCTTC. Translation gives CAISEWWGPGGNNEQFF.

J is TRBJ2-3 and V is TRBV9; no definite D call. CDR1 and CDR2 from the germline V gene are SGDLS and YYNGEE. The V and J ends lost 1 base and 1 base respectively, with 13 bases between them. This CDR3 contains 16 residues. For the CDR3, the DNA is TGTGCCAGCAGCGTAACCCCCTCTCCCGGCACAGATACGCAGTATTTT. It codes for CASSVTPSPGTDTQYF.